A single sample is the source of the 14 T cell receptor beta chains below, sequenced in a study of blood T cell repertoires in COVID-19. Produced via immunoSEQ multiplex PCR; TCRdb's table is partial and in-frame only. The repertoire has around 400,000 clones, 87% of them found once; the top ten carry less than 11%. Sequenced sample: peripheral blood. These receptors originate from a woman in her 30s with COVID-19, enrolled during active disease.

This clone was seen a single time. This rearrangement joins TRBV9 to TRBJ2-1, with 11 bases aligning to TRBD2. The CDR3 contains 15 residues. Germline V lookup: CDR1 SGDLS, CDR2 YYNGEE. V trimming: 4 bases; J trimming: 8 bases; junction bases outside the gene matches: 8. The DNA for the CDR3 is TGTGCCAGCAGCCCTACTAGCGGGAGTAAGTATGAGCAGTTCTTC. Translation: CASSPTSGSKYEQFF.

This sequence joins TRBV10-1 and TRBJ2-1; 13 bases map to TRBD2. Losses at the gene ends were 7 bases for V and 5 bases for J; bases not matched to a gene: 5. There are 15 residues in the CDR3. Germline CDR1 WNHNN, CDR2 SYGVQD (reference sequence). CDR3 DNA sequence: TGCGCCAGCACCGATGGGACTAGCGGGAACAATGAGCAGTTCTTC. This encodes CASTDGTSGNNEQFF.

The chain has TRBV19 and TRBJ2-5, with 10 positions matching TRBD2. The CDR3 is made up of 16 amino acids. V dropped 2 bases and J dropped 5; count of bases not matched to a gene: 8. Germline V gene data show CDR1 as LNHDA and CDR2 as SQIVND (reference sequence). The CDR3 here is CASSIIASGRGETQYF. The CDR3 coding sequence is TGTGCCAGTAGTATAATCGCTAGCGGGAGAGGGGAGACCCAGTACTTC. The complete variable domain, with remaining parts taken from reference TRBV19 and TRBJ2-5, reads DGGITQSPKYLFRKEGQNVTLSCEQNLNHDAMYWYRQDPGQGLRLIYYSQIVNDFQKGDIAEGYSVSREKKESFPLTVTSAQKNPTAFYLCASSIIASGRGETQYFGPGTRLLVL.

This clone has just a few counts. The chain links TRBV6-5 to TRBJ2-7; TRBD2 is a possible D gene (6 bases). Looked up from germline, CDR1 is MNHEY and CDR2 is SVGAGI. Deletions cut 11 bases from V and 4 bases from J, with 12 bases between. The CDR3 is made up of 11 amino acids. The CDR3 loop is CAAVGGYEQYF. CDR3 DNA: TGTGCCGCGGTTGGGGGGTACGAGCAGTACTTC.

The V gene is TRBV9, the J gene TRBJ2-1, with 8 positions matching TRBD1. The CDR3 is 18 amino acids. V was clipped by 0 bases and J by 0 bases; unmatched bases: 8. Germline assignment: CDR1 SGDLS and CDR2 YYNGEE. The CDR3 DNA sequence: TGTGCCAGCAGCGTAGTAGGGACAGGCCCATCCTCCTACAATGAGCAGTTCTTC. Protein sequence: CASSVVGTGPSSYNEQFF.

This chain links TRBV5-1 with TRBJ2-6; no reliable D call. V was trimmed by 5 bases and J by 0 bases, leaving 6 bases between them. The length of the CDR3 is 14 residues. Germline CDR1 SGHRS, CDR2 YFSETQ. The CDR3 DNA follows: TGCGCCAGCAGTCGGAGCTCTGGGGCCAACGTCCTGACTTTC. This translates into CASSRSSGANVLTF.

The chain joins TRBV9 to TRBJ1-4; D unresolved. Trimming left V 4 bases short and J 3 bases short, with 10 bases between. The germline CDR1 and CDR2 sequences are SGDLS and YYNGEE. The CDR3 extends over 14 amino acids. The CDR3 loop reads CASSPVAANEKLFF. In DNA form, the CDR3 reads TGTGCCAGCAGCCCCGTAGCAGCTAATGAAAAACTGTTTTTT.

This sequence joins TRBV6-5 and TRBJ1-4; 9 bases fit TRBD1. With V trimmed by 2 bases and J by 5 bases, 6 bases remained unmatched. CDR3 length: 16 amino acids. Germline V gene sequence: CDR1 MNHEY, CDR2 SVGAGI. In nucleotides, the CDR3 is TGTGCCAGCAGTTACACTCCGGGGACAGGGAATGAAAAACTGTTTTTT. Its translation is CASSYTPGTGNEKLFF.

V and J are TRBV19 and TRBJ2-7; 7 bases line up with TRBD1. Germline V gives CDR1 LNHDA, CDR2 SQIVND (reference sequence). This CDR3 region has 16 residues. V lost 4 bases and J lost 1; bases outside the gene matches: 10. Here the CDR3 DNA reads TGTGCCAGTAGTACTCGGCCACCGGGACAGTCCTACGAGCAGTACTTC. This codes for CASSTRPPGQSYEQYF. Using reference TRBV19 and TRBJ2-7 for the parts outside the CDR3, the full variable domain is DGGITQSPKYLFRKEGQNVTLSCEQNLNHDAMYWYRQDPGQGLRLIYYSQIVNDFQKGDIAEGYSVSREKKESFPLTVTSAQKNPTAFYLCASSTRPPGQSYEQYFGPGTRLTVT.

In DNA form, the CDR3 reads TGTGCCAGCAGCCCCGGGACAGGGGGCAATCAGCCCCAGCATTTT. Translation gives CASSPGTGGNQPQHF. The chain has TRBV21-1 and TRBJ1-5; the table's D call TRBD1 went unverified against the DNA. TRBV21-1 is a recognized pseudogene. This CDR3 contains 15 residues.

The rearrangement uses TRBV19 and TRBJ1-1; the match to TRBD1 covers 8 bases. J gave up 5 bases and V 3 bases, and 5 bases lay outside the gene matches. From germline, CDR1 is LNHDA and CDR2 SQIVND (reference sequence). This CDR3 comprises 14 residues. The CDR3 loop reads CASSIRTGRTEAFF. For the CDR3, the DNA is TGTGCCAGTAGTATCCGGACAGGGAGAACTGAAGCTTTCTTT.

The rearrangement uses TRBV19 and TRBJ1-2, with TRBD1 matching over 7 bases. Germline CDR1 LNHDA, CDR2 SQIVND (reference sequence). V was clipped by 5 bases and J by 4 bases; unmatched bases: 13. The CDR3 is made up of 16 amino acids. The CDR3 reads CASSSPDRTLGYGYTF. CDR3 sequence (DNA): TGTGCCAGTAGTTCACCGGACAGGACTCTTGGCTATGGCTACACCTTC.

The V and J genes are TRBV4-1 and TRBJ2-7, with 8 bases identical to TRBD2. The CDR3 length is 17 residues. The J segment lost 4 bases and the V segment lost 1 base, leaving 12 bases of the junction unmatched. The germline gives CDR1 MGHRA, CDR2 YSYEKL. This CDR3 is CASSQVWLSGSTYEQYF. The CDR3 coding sequence is TGCGCCAGCAGCCAAGTCTGGTTAAGCGGGAGTACTTACGAGCAGTACTTC.

The chain carries TRBV15 and TRBJ1-5, with a weak D call TRBD1 (6 bases). V gave up 7 bases and J gave up 4 bases, with 8 bases separating them. Germline values: CDR1 LNHNV, CDR2 YYDKDF (reference sequence). CDR3 length: 12 residues. DNA for the CDR3: TGTGCCACCACAGGGGAGAATCAGCCCCAGCATTTT. Translation gives CATTGENQPQHF.